Sequencing of this T cell receptor beta chain was carried out in a study of T cell changes during pregnancy in multiple sclerosis. Sequencing used immunoSEQ multiplex PCR; TCRdb keeps in-frame clones, though not all of them. The sample lists about 23,000 clones, about 83% occurring once. Germline assignment: CDR1 MNHNS and CDR2 SASEGT. The CDR3 totals 14 residues. V was cut by 3 bases and J by 4 bases, with 12 bases left in between. This chain links TRBV6-1 with TRBJ1-2; D remains unclear. The sample consisted of CD8+ T cells from peripheral blood mononuclear cells, taken before pregnancy. The origin of this receptor is a female donor with multiple sclerosis, enrolled in a pregnancy study. DNA of the CDR3: TGTGCCAGCAGTGAGCGAACGGGGATCTATGGCTACACCTTC. It is translated as CASSERTGIYGYTF.